This T cell receptor (beta chain) was sequenced in a study of beta chain features in type 1 diabetes. This clone appeared a few times. The CDR3 totals 11 residues. V was clipped by 6 bases and J by 6 bases, with 9 bases between them. CDR1 is SEHNR and CDR2 is FQNEAQ in the germline V gene (reference sequence). Without exception, sorted populations had purity beyond 98%. As every portion of the isolated RNA was reverse transcribed, the sequencing read expressed TCRB transcripts. Sequenced by immunoSEQ multiplex PCR; TCRdb stores in-frame clones only, minus some. The sample has some 330,000 clones, 9.5% to 11% seen once.

The sequenced sample consisted of naive CD4+ T cells from blood. This clonotype originated in a woman in her twenties or thirties in good health. The rearrangement uses TRBV7-9 and TRBJ2-7; no definite D call. CDR3 sequence reads: CASSTIGEQYF. CDR3 coding DNA: TGTGCCAGCAGTACTATCGGCGAGCAGTACTTC. The complete variable domain, with remaining parts taken from reference TRBV7-9 and TRBJ2-7, reads DTGVSQNPRHKITKRGQNVTFRCDPISEHNRLYWYRQTLGQGPEFLTYFQNEAQLEKSRLLSDRFSAERPKGSFSTLEIQRTEQGDSAMYLCASSTIGEQYFGPGTRLTVT.